Here is one T cell receptor (beta chain) with its context. Its antigen remains unknown. A multiplex PCR was run with 60 Vbeta primers and 13 Jbeta primers. Assay: immunoSEQ multiplex PCR; the TCRdb copy retains only in-frame clones and omits some. The sample includes around 200,000 clones, over 80% of them seen just once. Germline CDR1 and CDR2: SGHDT and YYEEEE. Trimming removed 3 bases from V and 1 base from J, with 7 bases in between. The CDR3 contains 13 residues. The data are from a study of cytomegalovirus exposure and HLA in healthy donors. Findings and caveats of the study: TRBV6-2, TRBV6-3 and some other V segments were unresolvable in 87-base-pair reads.

Sequenced: PBMCs. The chain carries TRBV5-6 and TRBJ1-1; D unclear. This TCR derives from a man aged 45-60 years in good health and CMV-seronegative. As DNA, the CDR3 is TGTGCCAGCAGCTGGGAGGGGAACACTGAAGCTTTCTTT. Translation gives CASSWEGNTEAFF.